This T cell receptor beta chain originates from a study of T-cell memory formation after mild COVID-19 (dated by TCRdb to about 2021). For context, the study as a whole: Most TCR sequence clusters were specific to one of the two donors. In two donors, T-cell clones that expanded and contracted after mild COVID-19 were followed by sequencing TCRalpha and TCRbeta repertoires longitudinally. The cohort was made up of two young adult volunteers, one female and one male, who were previously healthy. Broad study findings and their caveats: Some responding clones were detected in pre-infection memory, which suggested that pre-existing cross-reactive memory T cells had joined the SARS-CoV-2 response. Contracting CD4+ clones were located mainly in the CM and EM memory subsets, whereas CD8+ clones were found to be enriched in EMRA. Whether the second-wave clones peaking on day 37 were SARS-CoV-2 specific was not confirmed. The study covered only a couple of mild cases, and larger cohorts including severe cases with pre-infection samples were considered necessary. From day 15 to 85, contracting clones showed balanced CD4/CD8 phenotypes, whereas a second wave of clones that expanded from day 15 to 37 leaned towards CD4+.

The data were produced on an Illumina NovaSeq 6000. TCRalpha and TCRbeta cDNA libraries were constructed by 5'RACE with constant-segment primers, with sample barcodes and unique molecular identifiers being introduced. RNA was extracted from every sample with Trizol reagent. Libraries were amplified in two PCR steps, with a second sample barcode and Illumina TruSeq adapters added in the second step. Sequencing of libraries was performed on an Illumina NovaSeq with 2 x 150 bp paired-end reads. Per the original workflow: With migec v1.2.7, reads were demultiplexed and then collapsed into UMI-guided consensus sequences. With mixcr v2.1.11, UMI consensuses were aligned to TRA and TRB V and J templates and assembled into clonotypes. Expanded or contracted clonotypes were those called significant by both edgeR and NoisET, with noise models trained on biological replicates. edgeR calls used a false discovery rate-adjusted p below 0.01 and a log2 fold-change threshold of 1. PCA with hierarchical clustering of max-normalized trajectories of the 1000 most abundant clonotypes was used as exploratory dynamics analysis. Each responding clone was given a CD4 or CD8 phenotype based on the CD4+ and CD8+ repertoires, which had been sequenced separately. The public reads were quality trimmed at Q25 with fastp and then assembled into clones with MiXCR by TCRdb, keeping productive beta chains. Here each entry gathers all rows of one CDR3 protein and keeps the most common genes and DNA. These V and J calls derive from TCRdb rather than the authors' analysis. The sample has approximately 100,000 distinct CDR3 sequences on record, around 11% of them singletons. The ten largest clonotypes hold approximately 30% of the sample.

Ficoll-Paque density gradient centrifugation was the method used to isolate PBMCs. The CDR3, cysteine through phenylalanine, is 9 amino acids long. Only the CDR3 portion is preserved as DNA: 27 bases, with reading frame beginning at the first base. CDR1 is given as SQVTM and CDR2 as ANQGSEA, both from the germline V gene. Concerning this clonotype itself: What this receptor recognizes is not known. At one of its ends the junction is not consistent with the germline gene, which may arise from a read error.

The TCR sequence derives from an adult woman who had mild COVID-19 (a few samples of this study predate the infection). The sample titles of this study are shuffled in the database, so cell type and time point are left out; the donor was told from shared clones. The V and J segments used are TRBV29-1 and TRBJ2-5; perhaps TRBD1 is the D gene, with 6 bases matching. The sequenced material came from PBMCs or a T cell subset sorted from them (not recorded which). For the CDR3, the sequence is CSVVGAPFF. The DNA sequence is given as TGCAGCGTTGTGGGGGCCCCCTTCTTC.